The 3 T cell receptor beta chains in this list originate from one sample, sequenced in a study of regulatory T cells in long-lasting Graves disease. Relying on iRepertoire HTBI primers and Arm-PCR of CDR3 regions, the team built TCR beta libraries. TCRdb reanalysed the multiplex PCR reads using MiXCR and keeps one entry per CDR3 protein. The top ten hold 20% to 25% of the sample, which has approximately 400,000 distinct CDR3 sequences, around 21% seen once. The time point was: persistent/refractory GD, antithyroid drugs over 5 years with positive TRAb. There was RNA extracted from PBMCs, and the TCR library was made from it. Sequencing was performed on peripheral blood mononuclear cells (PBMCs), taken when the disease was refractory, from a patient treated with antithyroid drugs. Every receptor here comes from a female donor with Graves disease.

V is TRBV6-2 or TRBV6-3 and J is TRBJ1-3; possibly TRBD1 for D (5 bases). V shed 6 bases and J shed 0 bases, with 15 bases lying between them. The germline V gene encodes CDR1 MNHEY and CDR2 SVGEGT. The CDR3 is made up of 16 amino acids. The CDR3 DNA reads TGTGCCAGCAGAAACACCAGGACAAACTCTGGAAACACCATATATTTT. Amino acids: CASRNTRTNSGNTIYF.

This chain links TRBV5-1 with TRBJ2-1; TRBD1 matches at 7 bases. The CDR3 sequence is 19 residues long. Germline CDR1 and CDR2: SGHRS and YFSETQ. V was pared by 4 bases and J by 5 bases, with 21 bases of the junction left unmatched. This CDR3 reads CASSTAPGQLIQLDNEQFF. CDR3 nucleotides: TGCGCCAGCAGCACTGCTCCGGGACAGTTAATCCAACTGGACAATGAGCAGTTCTTC.

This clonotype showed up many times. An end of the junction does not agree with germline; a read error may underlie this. The CDR3: CASSYGTSGTYEQYF. The CDR3 coding sequence is TGTGCCAGCAGTTACGGGACTAGCGGGACCTACGAGCAGTACTTC. The V and J genes are TRBV5-1 and TRBJ2-7; 13 positions agree with TRBD2. The CDR3 extends over 15 amino acids. Germline V gene sequence: CDR1 SGHRS, CDR2 YFSETQ.